Below are 26 T cell receptor beta chains sequenced from a single sample in a study of immune cell composition in non-small cell lung cancer. Normal lung was taken at the farthest possible site, at least 3 cm from tumour. Sequencing used immunoSEQ multiplex PCR; TCRdb keeps in-frame clones, though not all of them. This sample yields about 2,000 clones, of which 77% are seen a single time; about 11% belongs to the top ten. Source material: non-adjacent lung tissue. The receptors originated from a human donor with non-small cell lung cancer.

CDR3 nucleotide sequence: TGTGCCAGCAGTTTAGCGGGGGGCCCGAGCACAGATACGCAGTATTTT. It yields the protein CASSLAGGPSTDTQYF. V gene TRBV2 combines with J gene TRBJ2-3; 10 nucleotides agree with TRBD2. Germline lookup yields CDR1 SNHLY and CDR2 FYNNEI. V shed 5 bases and J 0 bases; nucleotides not matched to a gene: 5. The CDR3 covers 16 residues.

J is TRBJ1-2 and V is TRBV15, with 7 nucleotides matching TRBD1. Per the germline V gene, CDR1 is LNHNV and CDR2 is YYDKDF (reference sequence). There are 14 residues in the CDR3. V dropped 5 bases and J dropped 2; count of bases not matched to a gene: 5. This chain's CDR3 is CATSSGQTNYGYTF. CDR3 DNA: TGTGCCACCAGCTCGGGACAGACAAACTATGGCTACACCTTC.

This clone was recorded a few times. The chain uses TRBV19 and TRBJ2-7, with D possibly TRBD1 on 6 matching bases. CDR1 is LNHDA, CDR2 SQIVND, per germline (reference sequence). V lost 4 bases, J lost 7 bases, and 14 bases lay in between. CDR3 size: 13 residues. The DNA for the CDR3 is TGTGCCAGTAGTAGGGCAGGGGAGAGGGAGCAGTACTTC. Protein sequence: CASSRAGEREQYF.

The chain is built from TRBV7-2 and TRBJ1-2; 9 bases are shared with TRBD1. V lost 5 bases to trimming and J lost 4 bases; unmatched junction nucleotides: 5. Germline V gene lookup returns CDR1 SGHTA and CDR2 FQGNSA. The CDR3 length is 14 residues. DNA for the CDR3: TGTGCCAGCAGCCCCCGGGACAGGGCCTATGGCTACACCTTC. Translation: CASSPRDRAYGYTF.

The rearrangement uses TRBV19 and TRBJ2-2, with 7 bases matching TRBD2. Germline V CDR1 and CDR2: LNHDA, SQIVND (reference sequence). V dropped 4 bases and J dropped 3; count of bases not matched to a gene: 17. This CDR3 contains 19 residues. The DNA of the CDR3 is TGTGCCAGTAGTACCCTAGGTCGTTCGCGGGGGAAGTACACCGGGGAGCTGTTTTTT. Amino acids: CASSTLGRSRGKYTGELFF.

By share of the sample, this clone is large. The chain combines TRBV28 with TRBJ2-5, with 8 bases matching TRBD1. Germline-derived CDR1 and CDR2 are MDHEN and SYDVKM. The CDR3 is 16 amino acids. V was pared by 3 bases and J by 4 bases, with 10 bases of the junction left unmatched. DNA for the CDR3: TGTGCCAGCAGTTTTTTTGGCAGGGGGCCCTCAGAGACCCAGTACTTC. It translates to CASSFFGRGPSETQYF.

The V and J genes are TRBV19 and TRBJ1-5, with D unresolved. V was cut by 3 bases and J by 4 bases, with 19 bases left in between. This CDR3 is 17 amino acids long. The germline V gene encodes CDR1 LNHDA and CDR2 SQIVND (reference sequence). The CDR3 spells CASSMNISAGRNQPQHF. CDR3 coding DNA: TGTGCCAGTAGTATGAACATTTCGGCGGGCCGTAATCAGCCCCAGCATTTT.

V is TRBV7-2 and J is TRBJ2-5; the D gene is possibly TRBD2 (6 bases). The CDR3 sequence is 14 residues long. Between the trimmed V and J ends, which lost 4 bases and 2 bases, there was a span of 11 bases. The germline CDR1 and CDR2 sequences are SGHTA and FQGNSA. The CDR3 sequence is CASSSSGSQETQYF. In DNA form, the CDR3 reads TGTGCCAGCAGCTCCTCCGGGAGTCAAGAGACCCAGTACTTC.

This clone is judged large. The rearrangement uses TRBV28 and TRBJ2-7, with TRBD1 as a possible D gene (6 bases). Germline loops: CDR1 MDHEN, CDR2 SYDVKM. V was pared by 5 bases and J by 3 bases, with 20 bases between. The CDR3 contains 16 residues. CDR3 in amino acids: CASSPLWDMLDYEQYF. The CDR3 DNA follows: TGTGCCAGCAGTCCTCTCTGGGACATGCTAGACTACGAGCAGTACTTC. The full variable domain, in which reference TRBV28 and TRBJ2-7 provide the parts outside the CDR3, is DVKVTQSSRYLVKRTGEKVFLECVQDMDHENMFWYRQDPGLGLRLIYFSYDVKMKEKGDIPEGYSVSREKKERFSLILESASTNQTSMYLCASSPLWDMLDYEQYFGPGTRLTVT.

This clone showed up just once. V usage is TRBV4-2 and J usage is TRBJ1-4, with 9 bases matching TRBD1. CDR3 length equals 16 residues. The germline gives CDR1 LGHNA, CDR2 YNFKEQ. The V gene end was trimmed by 1 base and the J gene end by 5 bases; junction bases not matched to a gene: 5. The CDR3 region is CASSQVMTGGNEKLFF. CDR3 sequence (DNA): TGTGCCAGCAGCCAAGTAATGACAGGGGGGAATGAAAAACTGTTTTTT.

The CDR3 coding sequence is TGCGCCAGCAGCTTGGGACTAGCGGCGAACACCGGGGAGCTGTTTTTT. Translated, it gives CASSLGLAANTGELFF. The chain has TRBV5-1 and TRBJ2-2, with 9 nucleotides matching TRBD2. The CDR3 runs 16 residues. The V and J ends lost 0 bases and 0 bases, in that order; junction bases with no gene match: 0. Looked up from germline, CDR1 is SGHRS and CDR2 is YFSETQ.

The table lists this clone with a count of one. V usage is TRBV7-8 and J usage is TRBJ1-2; D possibly corresponds to TRBD1 (5 bases). Trimming left V 4 bases short and J 0 bases short, with 12 bases between. The length of the CDR3 is 15 residues. Germline CDR1 and CDR2: SGHVS and FQNEAQ. DNA of the CDR3: TGTGCCAGCAGCTCAGGCGGGGGAGCTAACTATGGCTACACCTTC. It specifies CASSSGGGANYGYTF.

The chain has TRBV15 and TRBJ2-1, with 8 bases lining up with TRBD2. The CDR3 has 15 residues. J was trimmed by 6 bases and V by 0 bases; bases with no gene match: 4. Germline V lookup: CDR1 LNHNV, CDR2 YYDKDF (reference sequence). Here the CDR3 reads CATSRDPLAGNEQFF. CDR3 DNA: TGTGCCACCAGCAGAGATCCCCTAGCGGGCAATGAGCAGTTCTTC.

V and J are TRBV2 and TRBJ1-5, with 12 nucleotides matching TRBD1. Per the germline V gene, CDR1 is SNHLY and CDR2 is FYNNEI. After removal of 6 bases from V and 7 bases from J, the junction contained 10 bases not matched to a gene. The CDR3 has 16 residues. The CDR3 spells CASSPGQGADGQPQHF. The CDR3, as DNA: TGTGCCAGCAGCCCGGGACAGGGGGCTGACGGACAGCCCCAGCATTTT.

The rearrangement uses TRBV30 and TRBJ1-1; D is uncertain. Trimming cost V 4 bases and J 4 bases, with 13 bases left between them. Germline CDR1 GTSNPN, CDR2 SVGIG (reference sequence). This CDR3 contains 13 residues. For the CDR3, the DNA is TGTGCCTGGAACCAACCAGGAGGCACTGAAGCTTTCTTT. Amino acids: CAWNQPGGTEAFF.

The CDR3 nucleotides read TGTGCCAGCAGCCCCTTGGGACGGGAGGGCGAAAATGAGCAGTTCTTC. Protein sequence: CASSPLGREGENEQFF. The V gene is TRBV7-9, the J gene TRBJ2-1; 8 positions match TRBD2. This CDR3 contains 16 residues. CDR1 and CDR2 from the germline V gene are SEHNR and FQNEAQ (reference sequence). Trimming at V came to 5 bases and at J to 7 bases, leaving 13 bases not matched to a gene.

In its sample, this clone was seen once. The chain joins TRBV6-5 to TRBJ1-5, with D tentatively TRBD1 (5 bases). The germline CDR1 and CDR2 sequences are MNHEY and SVGAGI. The CDR3 consists of 14 residues. V dropped 3 bases and J dropped 5 bases, with 11 bases sitting between them. CDR3 amino acids: CASSYTSTDQPQHF. In nucleotides, the CDR3 is TGTGCCAGCAGTTATACCTCGACAGATCAGCCCCAGCATTTT.

V gene TRBV5-6 combines with J gene TRBJ2-7; maybe TRBD1 (6 bases). From germline, CDR1 is SGHDT and CDR2 YYEEEE. Trimming took 4 bases from V and 3 from J, leaving 11 bases between them. The CDR3 runs to 13 residues. The CDR3 nucleotides read TGTGCCAGCAGCGGGTACAGGGACTACGAGCAGTACTTC. It translates to CASSGYRDYEQYF.

The rearrangement uses TRBV7-6 and TRBJ2-2; a weak D match, TRBD1 (6 bases). V lost 2 bases and J 4 bases, leaving 8 bases between the germline ends. Looked up from germline, CDR1 is SGHVS and CDR2 is FNYEAQ. The CDR3 spans 14 residues. The CDR3 region is CASSLSGATGELFF. CDR3 nucleotides: TGTGCCAGCAGCTTATCAGGGGCCACCGGGGAGCTGTTTTTT.

Written as DNA, the CDR3 is TGTGCCAGCAGCCCGGGCCTAGCGGGGGCCTACAATGAGCAGTTCTTC. It is translated as CASSPGLAGAYNEQFF. The chain has TRBV9 and TRBJ2-1; 10 bases line up with TRBD2. Germline loops: CDR1 SGDLS, CDR2 YYNGEE. The CDR3 is made up of 16 amino acids. The J segment lost 2 bases and the V segment lost 4 bases, leaving 6 bases of the junction unmatched.

The chain uses TRBV19 and TRBJ1-1; D is uncertain. Trimming stripped 5 bases from V and 2 bases from J, with 9 bases between. Germline values: CDR1 LNHDA, CDR2 SQIVND (reference sequence). This CDR3 contains 13 residues. CDR3 sequence: CASSPDFNTEAFF. The DNA of the CDR3 is TGTGCCAGTAGTCCGGACTTTAACACTGAAGCTTTCTTT.

This clone was recorded only once. V is TRBV5-5 and J is TRBJ1-1; no clear D gene. Germline V gene lookup returns CDR1 SGHKS and CDR2 YYEKEE (reference sequence). The CDR3 totals 15 residues. The germline V and J ends were trimmed by 0 bases and 0 bases, with 9 bases remaining between them. CDR3 residues: CASSLGAVMNTEAFF. The CDR3, as DNA: TGTGCCAGCAGCTTGGGGGCAGTAATGAACACTGAAGCTTTCTTT.

The chain uses TRBV28 and TRBJ1-1; D remains unclear. The V end was cut by 2 bases, the J end by 8 bases, with 6 bases between. CDR1 MDHEN and CDR2 SYDVKM come from the germline V gene. CDR3 length: 11 residues. The CDR3, as DNA: TGTGCCAGCAGTTTAAGGAGGGAAGCTTTCTTT. It encodes CASSLRREAFF.

The chain employs TRBV10-3 and TRBJ2-1; D is perhaps TRBD2 (5 bases). V lost 5 bases and J 0 bases, leaving 14 bases between the germline ends. CDR1 and CDR2 from the germline V gene are ENHRY and SYGVKD. CDR3 size: 16 residues. CDR3 sequence (DNA): TGTGCCATCAGTACCGACTATTCCAGCTCCTACAATGAGCAGTTCTTC. The encoded protein is CAISTDYSSSYNEQFF.

The chain combines TRBV28 with TRBJ2-1, with TRBD2 matching over 10 bases. V trimming: 4 bases; J trimming: 0 bases; junction bases outside the gene matches: 9. This CDR3 has 18 amino acids. Germline CDR1 reads MDHEN; CDR2 reads SYDVKM. CDR3 in amino acids: CASSSPRLAGGSYNEQFF. For the CDR3, the DNA is TGTGCCAGCAGTTCGCCTCGACTAGCGGGCGGCTCCTACAATGAGCAGTTCTTC.

This rearrangement joins TRBV5-6 to TRBJ1-1; 9 nucleotides agree with TRBD1. This CDR3 spans 18 amino acids. CDR1 is SGHDT and CDR2 is YYEEEE in the germline V gene. The J segment lost 1 base and the V segment lost 3 bases, leaving 13 bases of the junction unmatched. The CDR3 bases are TGTGCCAGCAGCTGGTGGCGGACAGGGGCGAGGGGGAACACTGAAGCTTTCTTT. This encodes CASSWWRTGARGNTEAFF.